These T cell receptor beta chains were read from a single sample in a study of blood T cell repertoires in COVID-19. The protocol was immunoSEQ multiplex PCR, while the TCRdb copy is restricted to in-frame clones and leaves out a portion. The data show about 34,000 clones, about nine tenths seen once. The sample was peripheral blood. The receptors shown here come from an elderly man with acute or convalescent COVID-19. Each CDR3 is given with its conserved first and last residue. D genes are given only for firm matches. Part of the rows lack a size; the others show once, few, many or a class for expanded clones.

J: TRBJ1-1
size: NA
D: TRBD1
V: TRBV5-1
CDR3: CASSATQGATEAFF
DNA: TGCGCCAGCAGCGCTACACAGGGGGCAACTGAAGCTTTCTTT

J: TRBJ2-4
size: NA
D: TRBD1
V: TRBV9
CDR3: CASSREGGTKNIQYF
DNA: TGTGCCAGCAGCCGAGAAGGGGGCACCAAAAACATTCAGTACTTC

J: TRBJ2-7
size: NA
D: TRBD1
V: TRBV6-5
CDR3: CASRTGQAPYYEQYF
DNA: TGTGCCAGCCGAACGGGACAGGCCCCCTACTACGAGCAGTACTTC

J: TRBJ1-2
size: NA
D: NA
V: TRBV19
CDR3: CASSVQTALGGYTF
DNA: TGTGCCAGTAGCGTCCAGACAGCCTTGGGGGGCTACACCTTC

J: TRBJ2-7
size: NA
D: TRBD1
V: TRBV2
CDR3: CASSGYRGSYEQYF
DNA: TGTGCCAGCAGTGGCTACAGGGGATCCTACGAGCAGTACTTC

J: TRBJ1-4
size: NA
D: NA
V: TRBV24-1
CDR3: CATRAPNEGWEKLFF
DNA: TGTGCCACCAGGGCCCCGAATGAGGGTTGGGAAAAACTGTTTTTT

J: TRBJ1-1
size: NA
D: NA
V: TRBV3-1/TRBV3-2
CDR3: CASSIGRTEAFF
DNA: TGTGCCAGCAGCATTGGACGGACAGAAGCTTTCTTT

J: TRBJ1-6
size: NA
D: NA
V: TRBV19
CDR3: CASSQTGFNSPLHF
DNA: TGTGCCAGTAGTCAAACAGGGTTTAATTCACCCCTCCACTTT

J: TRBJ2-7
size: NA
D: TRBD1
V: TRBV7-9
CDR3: CASSLALGQSYEQYF
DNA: TGTGCCAGCAGCTTAGCGCTGGGACAGTCCTACGAGCAGTACTTC

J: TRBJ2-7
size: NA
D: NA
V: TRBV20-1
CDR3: CSAMGSYEQYF
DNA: TGCAGTGCTATGGGCAGTTACGAGCAGTACTTC

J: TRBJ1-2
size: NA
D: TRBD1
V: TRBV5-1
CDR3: CASSLSGQRDGYTF
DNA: TGCGCCAGCAGCTTATCGGGACAGAGAGATGGCTACACCTTC

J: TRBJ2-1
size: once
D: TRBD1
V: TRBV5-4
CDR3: CASSSRGQGIDEQFF
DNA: TGTGCCAGCAGCTCAAGGGGACAGGGGATCGATGAGCAGTTCTTC

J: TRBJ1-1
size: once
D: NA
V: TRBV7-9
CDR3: CASSPEGGGDTEAFF
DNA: TGTGCCAGCAGCCCGGAGGGAGGGGGTGACACTGAAGCTTTCTTT

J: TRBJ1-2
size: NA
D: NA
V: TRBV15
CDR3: CATSWTTTNYGYTF
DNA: TGTGCCACCAGCTGGACAACAACTAACTATGGCTACACCTTC